Listed below are T cell receptor beta chains from one sample, sequenced in a study of regulatory T cells in long-lasting Graves disease. Each CDR3 protein is one row after TCRdb ran MiXCR on the multiplex PCR reads. The sample has over 450,000 distinct CDR3 sequences; 12% are singletons. The data also belong to a second study, concerning T cells in Graves' hyperthyroidism and ophthalmopathy.

Material: peripheral blood mononuclear cells (PBMCs), obtained at new diagnosis, from a patient treated with antithyroid drugs. The receptors were sampled from a woman aged 25-40 years with Graves disease. Both conserved end residues are part of each CDR3.

V | CDR3
TRBV28 | CASSSGGRETQYF
TRBV28 | CASSLDRDYYGYTF
TRBV5-5 | CASSQDPRLAGLREQYF
TRBV2 | CASSLTDYEQYF
TRBV4-3 | CASSQILGSHYEQYF
TRBV11-2 | CASSRGGAGKGTEAFF
TRBV29-1 | CSATGQGAISGANVLTF
TRBV19 | CASSMWIRGNQPQHF
TRBV27 | CASSSSHPLTSGSVDTQYF
TRBV24-1 | CATSDGMTGRPYNEQFF
TRBV7-7 | CASSLQLADTGELFF
TRBV7-9 | CASTFKAGLAGVNTEEQYF
TRBV5-6 | CASSSFAVGLDAEKLFF
TRBV11-2 | CASSLDLVGLTYEQYF
TRBV20-1 | CSASKTIGRYNEQFF
TRBV11-2 | CASSLAPGAGYGYTF
TRBV10-2 | CATMGLAGSYEQYF
TRBV7-2 | CASSFRSESRGSYNEQFF